This TCR beta chain was identified in a study of blood T cells in healthy people across ages. PCR was performed a second time for about 7 to 12 cycles using a sample-barcoded 5' primer and a J-beta primer mix. From each sample, at least 2.5 million paired-end reads containing CDR3 were obtained. Each CDR3 protein gets one entry after TCRdb re-called the 5' RACE reads with MiXCR. The sample contains some 940,000 distinct CDR3 sequences, almost 30% of which appear only once. Germline V gives CDR1 SEHNR, CDR2 FQNEAQ (reference sequence). V was shortened by 6 bases and J by 6 bases, with 17 bases between the two germline ends. CDR3 length: 14 residues. This clonotype was counted only a few times. These data are also associated with another study on T cells of mothers and their children. That report notes: Each mother yielded more than 9 million TCR beta CDR3 reads. Each child yielded some 3 million reads.

The chain uses TRBV7-9 and TRBJ1-2; a possible D gene is TRBD1 (6 bases). Material: blood. This TCR came from a woman in her forties in good health. The CDR3 spells CASSPARGAHGYTF. CDR3 coding DNA: TGTGCCAGCAGTCCGGCCCGGGGGGCACATGGCTACACCTTC.